The 15 T cell receptor beta chains reported below all come from one sample, sequenced in a study of cytomegalovirus exposure and HLA in healthy donors. Profiling relied on immunoSEQ multiplex PCR, and the TCRdb table lists in-frame clones only, not all of them. The table has some 110,000 clones, roughly 88% seen once. The sequencing sample was made of PBMCs. These receptors were taken from a man between 18 and 29 years old in good health and CMV-seronegative.

The sample holds one count of this clone. V gene TRBV5-6 combines with J gene TRBJ1-1; D unclear. The CDR3 has 14 residues. Germline CDR1 reads SGHDT; CDR2 reads YYEEEE. Trimming took off 4 bases at V and 3 bases at J, with 13 bases between the two ends. The CDR3 coding sequence is TGTGCCAGCAGCCCGCGTCCCGGTGACACTGAAGCTTTCTTT. It specifies CASSPRPGDTEAFF.

This clone was seen a handful of times. The rearrangement joins TRBV7-9 to TRBJ1-4, with 8 bases matching TRBD1. CDR3 length equals 14 residues. The J segment lost 4 bases and the V segment lost 5 bases, leaving 3 bases of the junction unmatched. Germline CDR1 and CDR2: SEHNR and FQNEAQ (reference sequence). The CDR3 loop reads CASSGTGGNEKLFF. CDR3 nucleotide sequence: TGTGCCAGCAGCGGAACAGGGGGTAATGAAAAACTGTTTTTT.

The rearrangement uses TRBV19 and TRBJ1-4, with 9 bases lining up with TRBD1. V gave up 5 bases and J gave up 7 bases; unmatched junction bases: 11. This CDR3 has 16 amino acids. Germline V gene data show CDR1 as LNHDA and CDR2 as SQIVND (reference sequence). CDR3 DNA sequence: TGTGCCAGTAGTCCCCTCACAGGGGGCGTTGGTGAAAAACTGTTTTTT. Translated: CASSPLTGGVGEKLFF.

This chain uses TRBV7-6 with TRBJ1-1; no reliable D call. CDR3 length: 14 amino acids. Germline values: CDR1 SGHVS, CDR2 FNYEAQ. Deletions cut 3 bases from V and 1 base from J, with 9 bases between. CDR3 coding DNA: TGTGCCAGCAGCTTGGCCGGGAGGAACACTGAAGCTTTCTTT. It specifies CASSLAGRNTEAFF. The variable domain in full, with the rest retrieved from reference TRBV7-6 and TRBJ1-1, is GAGVSQSPRYKVTKRGQDVALRCDPISGHVSLYWYRQALGQGPEFLTYFNYEAQQDKSGLPNDRFSAERPEGSISTLTIQRTEQRDSAMYRCASSLAGRNTEAFFGQGTRLTVV.

The chain has TRBV7-2 and TRBJ2-3, with D possibly TRBD1 on 6 matching bases. The ends were cut back, 0 bases at V and 2 bases at J, with 12 bases in the middle. CDR3 length: 16 residues. The germline V gene has CDR1 SGHTA and CDR2 FQGNSA. The CDR3 loop reads CASSLAAGVATDTQYF. The CDR3 bases are TGTGCCAGCAGCTTAGCGGCAGGGGTGGCCACAGATACGCAGTATTTT.

The V gene is TRBV5-1, the J gene TRBJ1-2, with a weak D call TRBD1 (6 bases). The CDR3 contains 16 residues. V was cut by 5 bases and J by 4 bases, with 21 bases left in between. Germline CDR1 reads SGHRS; CDR2 reads YFSETQ. This CDR3 is CASSTDNRVGAYGYTF. The CDR3 DNA follows: TGCGCCAGCAGTACGGACAACAGGGTAGGGGCCTATGGCTACACCTTC.

The J gene is TRBJ2-5, the V gene TRBV14; D perhaps matches TRBD1 (6 bases). The CDR3 totals 15 residues. V lost 0 bases to trimming and J lost 2 bases, with 10 bases between them. Germline assignment: CDR1 SGHDN and CDR2 FVKESK. For the CDR3, the DNA is TGTGCCAGCAGCCAAGAAGGGGGAAGACAAGAGACCCAGTACTTC. It yields the protein CASSQEGGRQETQYF.

The rearrangement links TRBV4-1 to TRBJ2-5; tentatively, D is TRBD1 (5 bases). Germline CDR1 is MGHRA and CDR2 is YSYEKL. Trimming removed 4 bases at V and 5 bases at J, with 11 bases between. There are 13 residues in the CDR3. The CDR3 region has the DNA TGCGCCAGCAGCCGGGGTGGGGCCGAGACCCAGTACTTC. Residues: CASSRGGAETQYF.

This chain joins TRBV28 and TRBJ1-5, with TRBD1 identical over 7 bases. Trimming removed 2 bases from V and 4 bases from J; junction bases left unmatched: 5. From germline, CDR1 is MDHEN and CDR2 SYDVKM. The CDR3 totals 15 residues. CDR3 in amino acids: CASSLIGTANQPQHF. CDR3 nucleotide sequence: TGTGCCAGCAGTTTAATTGGGACAGCTAATCAGCCCCAGCATTTT.

This clone was seen more than once but under ten times. The rearrangement uses TRBV28 and TRBJ2-7; 11 nucleotides match TRBD2. In germline, CDR1 is MDHEN, CDR2 SYDVKM. The CDR3 is 15 amino acids. Germline trimming cut 5 bases from V and 1 base from J; bases unmatched to any gene: 4. CDR3 in DNA: TGTGCCAGCAGTACTCTAGCGGGAGGTTCCTACGAGCAGTACTTC. It codes for CASSTLAGGSYEQYF.

This clone was observed once. This chain joins TRBV7-9 and TRBJ2-7, with D possibly TRBD2 on 5 matching bases. Germline lookup yields CDR1 SEHNR and CDR2 FQNEAQ (reference sequence). Trimming removed 3 bases at V and 0 bases at J, with 9 bases between. The CDR3 has 14 amino acids. The chain's CDR3 is CASSFIRDSYEQYF. DNA for the CDR3: TGTGCCAGCAGCTTCATCCGGGACTCCTACGAGCAGTACTTC.

The chain joins TRBV28 to TRBJ1-1, with 8 bases identical to TRBD1. The ends lost 7 bases at V and 3 bases at J; junction bases unmatched: 10. This CDR3 spans 15 amino acids. Germline values: CDR1 MDHEN, CDR2 SYDVKM. The CDR3 here is CASNAPGGADTEAFF. The CDR3 DNA reads as TGTGCCAGCAATGCCCCAGGGGGCGCTGACACTGAAGCTTTCTTT.

This chain connects TRBV6-5 to TRBJ2-2; D gene uncertain. The CDR3 loop spans 14 amino acids. The V end was cut by 7 bases, the J end by 3 bases, with 12 bases between. Germline V gene sequence: CDR1 MNHEY, CDR2 SVGAGI. CDR3 sequence reads: CASTPSGHTGELFF. CDR3 in DNA: TGTGCCAGCACCCCCTCAGGCCACACCGGGGAGCTGTTTTTT.

The J gene is TRBJ2-1, the V gene TRBV5-5, with 7 bases identical to TRBD1. CDR1 is SGHKS and CDR2 is YYEKEE in the germline V gene (reference sequence). After removal of 4 bases from V and 3 bases from J, the junction contained 7 bases not matched to a gene. The CDR3 runs 15 residues. The CDR3 coding sequence is TGTGCCAGCAGCCCCGGGGACAGCCACTACAATGAGCAGTTCTTC. It yields the protein CASSPGDSHYNEQFF.

This chain links TRBV5-4 with TRBJ1-5, with 11 positions matching TRBD1. Germline CDR1 SGHNT, CDR2 YYREEE (reference sequence). The length of the CDR3 is 17 residues. The trim removed 4 bases at V and 6 bases at J, leaving 12 bases unmatched. The CDR3 region has the DNA TGTGCCAGCAGCCTGTACGGACAGGGGGCACGGAGTCAGCCCCAGCATTTT. It translates to CASSLYGQGARSQPQHF.